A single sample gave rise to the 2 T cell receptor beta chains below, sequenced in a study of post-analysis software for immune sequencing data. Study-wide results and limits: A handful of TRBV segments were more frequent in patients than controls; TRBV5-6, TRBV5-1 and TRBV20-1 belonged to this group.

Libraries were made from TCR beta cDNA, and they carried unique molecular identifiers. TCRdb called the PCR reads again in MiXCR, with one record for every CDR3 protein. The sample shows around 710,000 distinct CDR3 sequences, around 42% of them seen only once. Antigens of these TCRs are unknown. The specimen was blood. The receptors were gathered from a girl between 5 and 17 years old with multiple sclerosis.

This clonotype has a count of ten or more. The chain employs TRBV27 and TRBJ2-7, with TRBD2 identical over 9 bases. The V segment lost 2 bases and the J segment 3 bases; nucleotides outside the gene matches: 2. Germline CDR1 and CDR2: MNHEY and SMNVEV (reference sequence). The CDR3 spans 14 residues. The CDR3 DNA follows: TGTGCCAGCAGTTTAGGCGGGGGGGACTACGAGCAGTACTTC. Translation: CASSLGGGDYEQYF.

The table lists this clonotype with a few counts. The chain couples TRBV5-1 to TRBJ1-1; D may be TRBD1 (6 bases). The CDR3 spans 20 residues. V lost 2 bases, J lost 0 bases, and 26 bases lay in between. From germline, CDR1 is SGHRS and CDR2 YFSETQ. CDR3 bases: TGCGCCAGCAGCTTCTCACGGGACGTTGGGGGGGCCTCCGTGAACACTGAAGCTTTCTTT. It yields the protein CASSFSRDVGGASVNTEAFF.